Below are 10 T cell receptor beta chains sequenced from a single sample in a study of cytomegalovirus exposure and HLA in healthy donors. 13 Jbeta primers and 60 Vbeta primers were used for the PCR. The table came from immunoSEQ multiplex PCR; TCRdb's copy has only in-frame clones and leaves some out. Among hundreds of thousands of clones listed, around four fifths were seen once. Sequenced sample: PBMCs. The origin of the receptors is a boy aged 2 to 9 in good health and CMV-seronegative.

The V call is TRBV19, the J call TRBJ2-4; 7 positions match TRBD2. The germline CDR1 and CDR2 sequences are LNHDA and SQIVND (reference sequence). The CDR3 spans 14 residues. V lost 6 bases, J lost 1 base, and 3 bases stayed unmatched. The CDR3 DNA sequence: TGTGCCAGTAGACTTAGCGGGGCCAAAAACATTCAGTACTTC. It encodes CASRLSGAKNIQYF.

The rearrangement uses TRBV27 and TRBJ1-1, with 8 bases that match TRBD1. V lost 4 bases, J lost 5 bases, and 18 bases stayed unmatched. Germline V gene data show CDR1 as MNHEY and CDR2 as SMNVEV (reference sequence). The CDR3 has 18 residues. The CDR3 loop is CASSSSRDRRTFRTEAFF. For the CDR3, the DNA is TGTGCCAGCAGTTCTAGCCGGGACAGGAGGACCTTCCGGACTGAAGCTTTCTTT.

The chain is built from TRBV7-9 and TRBJ1-5; possible D gene TRBD1, 6 bases. The CDR3 extends over 14 amino acids. V was pared by 5 bases and J by 7 bases, with 15 bases between. Per germline, CDR1 SEHNR and CDR2 FQNEAQ (reference sequence). This CDR3 reads CASSQATGNQPQHF. The CDR3, as DNA: TGTGCCAGCAGCCAAGCAACAGGGAACCAGCCCCAGCATTTT.

CDR3 in amino acids: CASSSPQYF. In DNA form, the CDR3 reads TGTGCCAGCAGTTCCCCTCAGTACTTC. The gene calls are TRBV6-1 and TRBJ2-7, with D uncertain. The CDR3 is made up of 9 amino acids. V shed 5 bases and J shed 10 bases, with 6 bases lying between them. Looked up from germline, CDR1 is MNHNS and CDR2 is SASEGT.

V and J are TRBV5-5 and TRBJ1-2, with D possibly TRBD1 on 5 matching bases. V dropped 0 bases and J dropped 4 bases, with 13 bases sitting between them. The CDR3 extends over 15 amino acids. The germline V gene encodes CDR1 SGHKS and CDR2 YYEKEE (reference sequence). The DNA of the CDR3 is TGTGCCAGCAGCTTGGGCCCCGACAGCAGCTATGGCTACACCTTC. It yields the protein CASSLGPDSSYGYTF.

The CDR3 loop is CASSHGPGGYYEQYF. CDR3 nucleotides: TGTGCCAGCAGCCATGGACCGGGAGGGTACTACGAGCAGTACTTC. The V and J genes are TRBV14 and TRBJ2-7; TRBD2 matches at 8 bases. The CDR3 totals 15 residues. CDR1 is SGHDN and CDR2 is FVKESK in the germline V gene. The ends lost 3 bases at V and 3 bases at J; junction bases unmatched: 7.

V gene TRBV27 combines with J gene TRBJ1-1; TRBD1 aligns across 8 bases. The CDR3 has 14 amino acids. The germline V gene has CDR1 MNHEY and CDR2 SMNVEV (reference sequence). V dropped 4 bases and J dropped 5; count of bases not matched to a gene: 6. The CDR3 coding sequence is TGTGCCAGCAGTTCGGCGACAGGGGAAACTGAAGCTTTCTTT. Protein: CASSSATGETEAFF.

The chain is built from TRBV19 and TRBJ2-3, with TRBD2 matching 13 bases. The CDR3 sequence is 15 residues long. V lost 6 bases to trimming and J lost 6 bases; unmatched junction nucleotides: 6. CDR1 and CDR2 from the germline V gene are LNHDA and SQIVND (reference sequence). The CDR3 DNA reads as TGTGCCAGTAGGACCCCGGGACTAGCGGGGGATACGCAGTATTTT. This codes for CASRTPGLAGDTQYF. Full variable domain (missing parts from reference TRBV19 and TRBJ2-3): DGGITQSPKYLFRKEGQNVTLSCEQNLNHDAMYWYRQDPGQGLRLIYYSQIVNDFQKGDIAEGYSVSREKKESFPLTVTSAQKNPTAFYLCASRTPGLAGDTQYFGPGTRLTVL.

The gene calls are TRBV18 and TRBJ2-7, with 9 bases fitting TRBD1. The CDR3 extends over 15 amino acids. Germline loops: CDR1 KGHSH, CDR2 LQKENI. With V trimmed by 6 bases and J by 7 bases, 13 bases remained unmatched. The DNA for the CDR3 is TGTGCCAGCTCTCCCCTGGGACAGGGAAAAGGGGAGCAGTACTTC. Translated: CASSPLGQGKGEQYF.

This chain connects TRBV7-2 to TRBJ2-1; 9 nucleotides agree with TRBD2. Germline CDR1 reads SGHTA; CDR2 reads FQGNSA. The CDR3 runs to 18 residues. The V and J ends lost 0 bases and 2 bases, in that order; junction bases with no gene match: 8. As DNA, the CDR3 is TGTGCCAGCAGCTTAGCGCCGGTAGCGGGAGTACCCTACAATGAGCAGTTCTTC. Residues: CASSLAPVAGVPYNEQFF.